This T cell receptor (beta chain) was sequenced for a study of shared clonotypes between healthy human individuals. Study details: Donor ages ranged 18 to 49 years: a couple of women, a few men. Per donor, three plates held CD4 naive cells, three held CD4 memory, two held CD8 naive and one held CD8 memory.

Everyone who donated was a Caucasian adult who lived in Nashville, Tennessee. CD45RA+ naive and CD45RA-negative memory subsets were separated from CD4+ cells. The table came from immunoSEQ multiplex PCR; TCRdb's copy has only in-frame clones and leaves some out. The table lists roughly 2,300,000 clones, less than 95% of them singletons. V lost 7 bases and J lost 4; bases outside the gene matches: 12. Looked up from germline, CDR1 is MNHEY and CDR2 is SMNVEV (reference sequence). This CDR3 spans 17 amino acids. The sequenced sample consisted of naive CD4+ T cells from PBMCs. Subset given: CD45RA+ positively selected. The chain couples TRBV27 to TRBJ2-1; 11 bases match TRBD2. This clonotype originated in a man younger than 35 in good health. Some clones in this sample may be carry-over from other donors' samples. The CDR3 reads CASNPLKLAGGYNEQFF. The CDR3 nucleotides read TGTGCCAGCAACCCACTCAAGCTAGCGGGAGGTTACAATGAGCAGTTCTTC.